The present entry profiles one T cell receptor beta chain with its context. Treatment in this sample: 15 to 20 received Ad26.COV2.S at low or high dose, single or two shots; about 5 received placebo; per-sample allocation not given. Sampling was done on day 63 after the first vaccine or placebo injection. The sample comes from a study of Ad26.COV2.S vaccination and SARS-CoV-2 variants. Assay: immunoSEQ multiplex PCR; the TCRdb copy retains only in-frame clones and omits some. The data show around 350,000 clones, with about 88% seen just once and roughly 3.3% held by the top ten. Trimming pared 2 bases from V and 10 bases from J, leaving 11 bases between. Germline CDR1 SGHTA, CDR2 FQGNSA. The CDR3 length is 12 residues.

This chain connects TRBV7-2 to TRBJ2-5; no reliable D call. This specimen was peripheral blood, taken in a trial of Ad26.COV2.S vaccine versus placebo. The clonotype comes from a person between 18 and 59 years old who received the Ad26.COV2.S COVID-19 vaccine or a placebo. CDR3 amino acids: CASSLNSGSQYF. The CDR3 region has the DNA TGTGCCAGCAGCTTAAATTCGGGTAGCCAGTACTTC.